The clone carrying this T cell receptor beta chain was picked up a small number of times. The antigen remains unidentified. The CDR3 has 15 amino acids. The V segment lost 0 bases and the J segment 3 bases; nucleotides outside the gene matches: 5. The germline CDR1 and CDR2 sequences are DFQATT and SNEGSKA (reference sequence). This specimen belongs to a study of CD8 T cells in ankylosing spondylitis. Findings and limits, study-wide: There was a TCR beta motif, made of fewer than 10 highly homologous variants, that appeared characteristic of ankylosing spondylitis blood.

MiXCR, run by TCRdb on the 5' RACE reads, gives a single entry per CDR3 protein. The sample lists more than 200,000 distinct CDR3 sequences, 24% occurring once. What was sequenced was blood, either unsorted or a sorted T cell fraction (not recorded which). The genes are TRBV20-1 and TRBJ2-7; 10 bases align to TRBD2. The origin of this receptor is a male donor with ankylosing spondylitis or in good health (not recorded which). CDR3 sequence (DNA): TGCAGTGCTAGAGATAGGCTAGCGGGGGTCTACGAGCAGTACTTC. It translates to CSARDRLAGVYEQYF.